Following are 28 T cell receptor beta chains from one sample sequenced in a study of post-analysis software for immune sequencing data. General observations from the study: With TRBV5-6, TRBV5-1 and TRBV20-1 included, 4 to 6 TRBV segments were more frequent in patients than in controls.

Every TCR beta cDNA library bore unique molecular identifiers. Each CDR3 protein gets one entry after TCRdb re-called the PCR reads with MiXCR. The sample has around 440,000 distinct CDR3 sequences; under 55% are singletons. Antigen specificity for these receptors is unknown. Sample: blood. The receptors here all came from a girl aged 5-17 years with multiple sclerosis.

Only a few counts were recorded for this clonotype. CDR3 sequence (DNA): TGTGCCAGCAGTTTATCACAGGGGGCCTTAACCTACGAGCAGTACTTC. Its protein is CASSLSQGALTYEQYF. The chain couples TRBV28 to TRBJ2-5; the match to TRBD1 covers 9 bases. The J call is uncertain, as TRBJ2-7 better fits the DNA end. The germline CDR1 and CDR2 sequences are MDHEN and SYDVKM. The CDR3 has 16 amino acids.

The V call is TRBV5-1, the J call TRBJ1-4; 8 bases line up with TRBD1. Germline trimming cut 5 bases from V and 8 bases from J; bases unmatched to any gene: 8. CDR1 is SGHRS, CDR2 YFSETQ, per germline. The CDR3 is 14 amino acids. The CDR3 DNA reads TGCGCCAGCAGTCGCGACAGGGGAGGCGAAAAACTGTTTTTT. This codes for CASSRDRGGEKLFF. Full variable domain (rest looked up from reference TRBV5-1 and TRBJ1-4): KAGVTQTPRYLIKTRGQQVTLSCSPISGHRSVSWYQQTPGQGLQFLFEYFSETQRNKGNFPGRFSGRQFSNSRSEMNVSTLELGDSALYLCASSRDRGGEKLFFGSGTQLSVL.

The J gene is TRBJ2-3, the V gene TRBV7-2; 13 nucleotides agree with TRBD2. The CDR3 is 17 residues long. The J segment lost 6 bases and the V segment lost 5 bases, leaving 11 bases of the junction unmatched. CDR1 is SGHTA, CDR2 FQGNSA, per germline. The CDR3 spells CASSPGLAGAPGDTQYF. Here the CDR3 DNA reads TGTGCCAGCAGCCCCGGACTAGCGGGGGCCCCAGGGGATACGCAGTATTTT.

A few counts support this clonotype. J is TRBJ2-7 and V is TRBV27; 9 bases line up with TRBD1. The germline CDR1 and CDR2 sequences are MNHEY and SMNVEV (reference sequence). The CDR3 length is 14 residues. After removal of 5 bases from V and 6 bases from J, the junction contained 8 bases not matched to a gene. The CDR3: CASSPRTGAGEQYF. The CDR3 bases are TGTGCCAGCAGTCCCCGGACAGGGGCTGGCGAGCAGTACTTC.

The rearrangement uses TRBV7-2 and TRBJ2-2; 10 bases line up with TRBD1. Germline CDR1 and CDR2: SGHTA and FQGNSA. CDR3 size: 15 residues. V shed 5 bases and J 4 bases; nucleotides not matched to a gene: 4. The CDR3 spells CASSQGQGFTGELFF. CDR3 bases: TGTGCCAGCAGCCAGGGACAGGGGTTCACCGGGGAGCTGTTTTTT. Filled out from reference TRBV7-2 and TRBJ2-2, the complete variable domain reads GAGVSQSPSNKVTEKGKDVELRCDPISGHTALYWYRQSLGQGLEFLIYFQGNSAPDKSGLPSDRFSAERTGGSVSTLTIQRTQQEDSAVYLCASSQGQGFTGELFFGEGSRLTVL.

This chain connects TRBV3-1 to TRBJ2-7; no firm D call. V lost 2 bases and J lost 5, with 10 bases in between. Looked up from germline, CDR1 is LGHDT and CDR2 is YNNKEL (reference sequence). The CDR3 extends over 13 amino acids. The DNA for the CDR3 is TGTGCCAGCAGCCAACGCGGTCTGGACGAGCAGTACTTC. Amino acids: CASSQRGLDEQYF.

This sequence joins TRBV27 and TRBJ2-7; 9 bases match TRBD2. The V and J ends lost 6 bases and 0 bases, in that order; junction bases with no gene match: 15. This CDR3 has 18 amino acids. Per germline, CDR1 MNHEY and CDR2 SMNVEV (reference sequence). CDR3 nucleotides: TGTGCCAGCAGCAAAGGGGCTAGCGGGAAATTCGTCTCCTACGAGCAGTACTTC. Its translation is CASSKGASGKFVSYEQYF.

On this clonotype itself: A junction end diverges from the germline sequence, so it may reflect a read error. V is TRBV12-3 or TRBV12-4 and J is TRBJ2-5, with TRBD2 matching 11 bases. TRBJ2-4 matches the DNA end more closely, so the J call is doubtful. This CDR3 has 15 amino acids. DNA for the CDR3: TGTGCCGGCAGTCCCGGGACTAGCGGAAAAAACATTCAGTACTTC. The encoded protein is CAGSPGTSGKNIQYF.

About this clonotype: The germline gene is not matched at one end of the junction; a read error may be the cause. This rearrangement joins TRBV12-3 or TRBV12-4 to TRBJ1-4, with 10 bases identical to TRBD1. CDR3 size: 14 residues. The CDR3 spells CASTLTGGGEELFF. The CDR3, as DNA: TGTGCCAGCACTTTGACAGGGGGCGGTGAAGAACTGTTTTTT.

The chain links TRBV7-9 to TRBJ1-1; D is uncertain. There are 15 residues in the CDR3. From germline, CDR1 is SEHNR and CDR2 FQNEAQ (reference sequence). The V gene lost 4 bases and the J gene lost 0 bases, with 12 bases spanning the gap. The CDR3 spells CASSSKATMNTEAFF. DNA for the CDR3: TGTGCCAGCAGCTCCAAGGCGACGATGAACACTGAAGCTTTCTTT.

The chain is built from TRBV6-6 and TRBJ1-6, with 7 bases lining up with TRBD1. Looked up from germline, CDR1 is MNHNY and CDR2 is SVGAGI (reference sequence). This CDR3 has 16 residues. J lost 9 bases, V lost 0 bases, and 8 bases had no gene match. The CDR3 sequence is CASSYSSTGKGSPLHF. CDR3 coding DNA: TGTGCCAGCAGTTACTCATCGACAGGGAAGGGTTCACCCCTCCACTTT.

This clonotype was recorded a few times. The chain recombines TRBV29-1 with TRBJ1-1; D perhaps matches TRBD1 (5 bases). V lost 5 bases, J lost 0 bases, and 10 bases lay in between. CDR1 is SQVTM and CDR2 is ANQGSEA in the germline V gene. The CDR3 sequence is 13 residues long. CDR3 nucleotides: TGCAGCGTTCTGACAGTCATGAACACTGAAGCTTTCTTT. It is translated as CSVLTVMNTEAFF. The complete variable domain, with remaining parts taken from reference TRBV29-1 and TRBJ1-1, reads SAVISQKPSRDICQRGTSLTIQCQVDSQVTMMFWYRQQPGQSLTLIATANQGSEATYESGFVIDKFPISRPNLTFSTLTVSNMSPEDSSIYLCSVLTVMNTEAFFGQGTRLTVV.

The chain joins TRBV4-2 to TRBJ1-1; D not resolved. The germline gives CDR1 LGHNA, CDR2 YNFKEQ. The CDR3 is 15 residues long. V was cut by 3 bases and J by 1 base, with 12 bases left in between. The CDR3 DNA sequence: TGTGCCAGCAGCCACCCGGACGGAGCGAACACTGAAGCTTTCTTT. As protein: CASSHPDGANTEAFF.

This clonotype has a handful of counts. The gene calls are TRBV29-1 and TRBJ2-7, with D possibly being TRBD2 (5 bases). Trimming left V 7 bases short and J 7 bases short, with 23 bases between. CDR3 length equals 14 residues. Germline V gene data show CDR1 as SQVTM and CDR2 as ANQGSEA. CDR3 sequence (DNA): TGCAGCGGGGAGCGGACCATCCTTGGCAATGAGCAGTACTTC. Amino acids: CSGERTILGNEQYF.

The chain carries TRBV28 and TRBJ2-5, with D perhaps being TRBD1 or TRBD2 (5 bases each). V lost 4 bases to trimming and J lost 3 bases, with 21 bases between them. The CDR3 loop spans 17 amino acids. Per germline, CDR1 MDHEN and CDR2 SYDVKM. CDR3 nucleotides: TGTGCCAGCAGTTATGGCGGCGAGGGGCGATGGAAAGAGACCCAGTACTTC. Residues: CASSYGGEGRWKETQYF.

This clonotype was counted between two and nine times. In DNA, the CDR3 is TGTGCCGCAGCCCGGGCGTATAATGAGCAGTTCTTC. As protein: CAAARAYNEQFF. This chain joins TRBV28 and TRBJ2-1; no clear D gene. With 11 bases removed from V and 7 bases from J, the gap between germline ends came to 15 bases. Per the germline V gene, CDR1 is MDHEN and CDR2 is SYDVKM. The CDR3 totals 12 residues.

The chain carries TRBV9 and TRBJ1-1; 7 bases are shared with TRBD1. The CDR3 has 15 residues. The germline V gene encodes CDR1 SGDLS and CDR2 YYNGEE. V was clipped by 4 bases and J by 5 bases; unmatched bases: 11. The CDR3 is CASSPQDRRGTEAFF. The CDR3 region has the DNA TGTGCCAGCAGCCCCCAGGACAGGAGGGGGACTGAAGCTTTCTTT.

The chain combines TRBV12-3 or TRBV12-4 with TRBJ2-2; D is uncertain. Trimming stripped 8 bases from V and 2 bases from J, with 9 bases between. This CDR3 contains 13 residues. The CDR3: CASRHPNTGELFF. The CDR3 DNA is TGTGCCAGCCGACATCCCAACACCGGGGAGCTGTTTTTT.

The CDR3 DNA reads TGTGCCAGCTCACCAGGTAACGGAGCTAACTATGGCTACACCTTC. Its translation is CASSPGNGANYGYTF. This chain joins TRBV18 and TRBJ1-2; D is undetermined. The CDR3 is made up of 15 amino acids. Germline CDR1 reads KGHSH; CDR2 reads LQKENI. V was clipped by 2 bases and J by 0 bases, with 10 bases between them.

CDR3 nucleotides: TGCGCCAGCAGCTTGATACAGTTCACAGATACGCAGTATTTT. Translation gives CASSLIQFTDTQYF. The chain uses TRBV5-1 and TRBJ2-3; D is ambiguous. V lost 1 base, J lost 2 bases, and 8 bases lay in between. Germline CDR1 reads SGHRS; CDR2 reads YFSETQ. This CDR3 is 14 amino acids long.

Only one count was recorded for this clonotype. The CDR3 bases are TGCAGTGCTAGTGGGCTGACTAGCGGGATGGGCTACAATGAGCAGTTCTTC. Amino acids: CSASGLTSGMGYNEQFF. V and J are TRBV20-1 and TRBJ2-1; 11 bases are a match to TRBD2. V lost 3 bases, J lost 3 bases, and 10 bases stayed unmatched. The CDR3 has 17 amino acids. Germline values: CDR1 DFQATT, CDR2 SNEGSKA (reference sequence).

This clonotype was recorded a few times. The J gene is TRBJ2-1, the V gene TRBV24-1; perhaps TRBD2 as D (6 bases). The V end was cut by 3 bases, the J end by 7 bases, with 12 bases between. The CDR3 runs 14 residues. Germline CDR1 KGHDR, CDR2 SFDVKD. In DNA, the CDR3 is TGTGCCACCAGTGATGTGGGGACTTATAATGAGCAGTTCTTC. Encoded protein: CATSDVGTYNEQFF.

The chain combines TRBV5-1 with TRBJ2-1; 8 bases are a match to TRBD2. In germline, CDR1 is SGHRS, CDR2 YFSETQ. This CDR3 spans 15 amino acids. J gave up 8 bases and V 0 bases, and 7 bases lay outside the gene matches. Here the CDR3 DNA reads TGCGCCAGCAGCTTGGTTAGCGGGATCGAATATGAGCAGTTCTTC. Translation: CASSLVSGIEYEQFF.

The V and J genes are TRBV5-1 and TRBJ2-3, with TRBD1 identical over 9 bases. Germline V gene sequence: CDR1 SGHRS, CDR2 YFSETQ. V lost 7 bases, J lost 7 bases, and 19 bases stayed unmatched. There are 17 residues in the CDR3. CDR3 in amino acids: CASSLVPGTGLGNTQYF. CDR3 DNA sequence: TGCGCCAGCTCCCTTGTACCCGGGACAGGGTTGGGGAATACGCAGTATTTT.

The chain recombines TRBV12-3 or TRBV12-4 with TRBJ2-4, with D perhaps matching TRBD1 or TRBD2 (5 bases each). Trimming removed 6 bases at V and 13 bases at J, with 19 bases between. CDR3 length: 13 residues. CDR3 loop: CASSHRNSREQYF. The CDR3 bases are TGTGCCAGCAGCCACAGGAACTCTAGGGAGCAGTACTTC.

In DNA, the CDR3 is TGCAGCGCCTCTCTTCCTGGGCAAGAGACCCAGTACTTC. Translation gives CSASLPGQETQYF. This chain links TRBV29-1 with TRBJ2-5; D remains ambiguous. Trimming removed 7 bases at V and 2 bases at J, with 14 bases between. This CDR3 has 13 residues. Germline loops: CDR1 SQVTM, CDR2 ANQGSEA.

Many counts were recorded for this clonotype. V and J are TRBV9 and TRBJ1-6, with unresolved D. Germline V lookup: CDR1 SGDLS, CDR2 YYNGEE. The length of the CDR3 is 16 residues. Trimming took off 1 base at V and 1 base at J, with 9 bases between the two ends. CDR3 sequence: CASSVTGESYNSPLHF. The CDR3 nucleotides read TGTGCCAGCAGCGTAACCGGGGAGTCCTATAATTCACCCCTCCACTTT.

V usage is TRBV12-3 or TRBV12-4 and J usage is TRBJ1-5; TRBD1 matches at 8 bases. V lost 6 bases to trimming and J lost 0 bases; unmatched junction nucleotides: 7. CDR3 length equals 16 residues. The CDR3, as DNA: TGTGCCAGCAGCTCACAGGGGGGGTGTAGCAATCAGCCCCAGCATTTT. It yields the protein CASSSQGGCSNQPQHF.